This T cell receptor (beta chain) was recorded in a study of cytomegalovirus exposure and HLA in healthy donors. General study points: Overall, approximately 150 TCR beta chains were annotated as cytomegalovirus-associated. Several V segments, TRBV6-2 and TRBV6-3 among them, could not be told apart and were dropped.

This PCR relied on a set of 60 Vbeta primers and 13 Jbeta primers. Assay used: immunoSEQ multiplex PCR; TCRdb lists only in-frame clones, some missing. Of approximately 100,000 clones in the sample, 85% to 90% are singletons; the top ten hold approximately 3.9%. V gave up 3 bases and J gave up 2 bases, with 15 bases separating them. Germline V lookup: CDR1 SGHNT, CDR2 YYREEE (reference sequence). This CDR3 is built from 17 residues. Comments on this clone: Its matching antigen is unknown.

Sequenced: PBMCs. The chain combines TRBV5-4 with TRBJ2-6, with a possible D match to TRBD1 (6 bases). This TCR derives from a man younger than 45 in good health and CMV-seronegative. Here the CDR3 reads CASSWGTFGPGANVLTF. In DNA form, the CDR3 reads TGTGCCAGCAGCTGGGGGACATTTGGACCTGGGGCCAACGTCCTGACTTTC.